This T cell receptor beta chain was identified in a study of T cell repertoires in cytomegalovirus infection. Overall study: Public TCR beta signatures marked donors with CMV infection and the matching HLA.

Germline V gene data show CDR1 as SGHRS and CDR2 as YFSETQ. This CDR3 contains 14 residues. V lost 2 bases and J lost 1, with 9 bases in between. TCRdb passed the reads through MiXCR, listing each CDR3 protein once. The sample carries roughly 250,000 distinct CDR3 sequences, roughly an eighth recorded once. This chain links TRBV5-1 with TRBJ1-1; D is undetermined. This receptor was identified in a human donor in good health (CMV status not recorded). Some clones in this sample may be carry-over from other donors' samples. Sequencing was carried out using PBMCs. The CDR3 protein is CASSFAAENTEAFF. The CDR3 bases are TGCGCCAGCAGCTTCGCGGCGGAGAACACTGAAGCTTTCTTT.